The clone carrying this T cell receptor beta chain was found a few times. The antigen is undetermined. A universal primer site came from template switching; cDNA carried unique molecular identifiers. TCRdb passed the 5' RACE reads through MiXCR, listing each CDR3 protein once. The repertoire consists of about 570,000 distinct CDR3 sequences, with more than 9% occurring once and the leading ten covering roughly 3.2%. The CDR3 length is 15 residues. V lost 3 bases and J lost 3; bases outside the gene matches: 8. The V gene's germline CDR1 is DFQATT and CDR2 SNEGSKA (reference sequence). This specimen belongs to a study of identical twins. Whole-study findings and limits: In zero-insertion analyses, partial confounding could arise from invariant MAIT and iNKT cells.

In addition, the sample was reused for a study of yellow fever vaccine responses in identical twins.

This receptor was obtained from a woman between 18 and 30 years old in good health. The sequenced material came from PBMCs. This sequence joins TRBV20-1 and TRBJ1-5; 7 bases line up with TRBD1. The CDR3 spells CSASPIRGVNQPQHF. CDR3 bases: TGCAGTGCTAGCCCTATCAGGGGGGTCAATCAGCCCCAGCATTTT.